The next 24 T cell receptor beta chains were all read from a single sample in a study of shared clonotypes between healthy human individuals. Only in-frame clones appear in the TCRdb table, and some are missing; sequencing was by immunoSEQ multiplex PCR. Here the sample spans 2 million to 2.5 million clones, 95% being singletons. Input material: naive CD4+ T cells sorted from blood. Subset in this sample: CD45RA+ positively selected. The receptors originated from a man between 18 and 29 years old in good health.

The chain employs TRBV6-5 and TRBJ1-6; D gene ambiguous. V was trimmed by 0 bases and J by 7 bases, leaving 10 bases between them. The CDR3 consists of 15 residues. Germline loops: CDR1 MNHEY, CDR2 SVGAGI. CDR3 residues: CASSYSPAPNSPLHF. The DNA of the CDR3 is TGTGCCAGCAGTTACTCCCCCGCGCCCAATTCACCCCTCCACTTT.

The chain has TRBV19 and TRBJ1-1; D gene uncertain. The CDR3 consists of 14 residues. V lost 4 bases, J lost 0 bases, and 9 bases lay in between. CDR1 is LNHDA, CDR2 SQIVND, per germline (reference sequence). The CDR3 nucleotides are TGTGCCAGTAGTAGCACATCCCTGAACACTGAAGCTTTCTTT. It is translated as CASSSTSLNTEAFF.

The chain is built from TRBV7-3 and TRBJ2-5; TRBD1 matches at 7 bases. In germline, CDR1 is SGHTA, CDR2 FQGTGA. V was clipped by 4 bases and J by 3 bases; unmatched bases: 8. This CDR3 spans 15 amino acids. DNA of the CDR3: TGTGCCAGCAGCTCCCTCGGGACAGCTAAAGAGACCCAGTACTTC. Translation: CASSSLGTAKETQYF.

The chain recombines TRBV2 with TRBJ2-7; no clear D. Trimming shortened V by 5 bases and J by 3 bases, and 11 bases separated the two germline ends. The CDR3 consists of 13 residues. CDR1 and CDR2 from the germline V gene are SNHLY and FYNNEI. The CDR3 coding sequence is TGTGCCAGCAGTCTGGACGGAAACTACGAGCAGTACTTC. It translates to CASSLDGNYEQYF.

This rearrangement joins TRBV25-1 to TRBJ2-1; possible D gene TRBD1, 6 bases. The germline CDR1 and CDR2 sequences are MGHDK and SYGVNS. This CDR3 has 16 amino acids. V was clipped by 6 bases and J by 5 bases, with 20 bases between them. This CDR3 reads CASSPRRTGLDNEQFF. Here the CDR3 DNA reads TGTGCCAGCAGCCCGAGACGTACAGGGTTGGACAATGAGCAGTTCTTC.

The chain employs TRBV7-6 and TRBJ2-3; maybe TRBD2 (5 bases). Trimming took 4 bases from V and 6 from J, leaving 11 bases between them. Germline values: CDR1 SGHVS, CDR2 FNYEAQ. The CDR3 runs to 13 residues. CDR3 sequence (DNA): TGTGCCAGCAGCTACAGCGGAAGGGATACGCAGTATTTT. This codes for CASSYSGRDTQYF.

This chain links TRBV2 with TRBJ2-5; 7 nucleotides line up with TRBD2. The length of the CDR3 is 14 residues. CDR1 is SNHLY, CDR2 FYNNEI, per germline. With 7 bases clipped from V and 4 bases from J, the junction kept 9 bases outside the gene matches. The DNA of the CDR3 is TGTGCCAGCACCGCCCGGGGGAGGGGAGAGACCCAGTACTTC. Residues: CASTARGRGETQYF.

This clone is a singleton in its sample. The chain recombines TRBV2 with TRBJ2-5, with D possibly being TRBD2 (5 bases). V dropped 4 bases and J dropped 5 bases, with 14 bases sitting between them. CDR1 is SNHLY and CDR2 is FYNNEI in the germline V gene. CDR3 length: 14 residues. In nucleotides, the CDR3 is TGTGCCAGCAGTGGGAATCTAGCACGGGAGACCCAGTACTTC. It specifies CASSGNLARETQYF. Complete variable domain (other parts from reference TRBV2 and TRBJ2-5): EPEVTQTPSHQVTQMGQEVILRCVPISNHLYFYWYRQILGQKVEFLVSFYNNEISEKSEIFDDQFSVERPDGSNFTLKIRSTKLEDSAMYFCASSGNLARETQYFGPGTRLLVL.

In regard to this clone: This specimen includes other DNA sequences encoding the same CDR3. The V call is TRBV7-2, the J call TRBJ2-7, with TRBD1 matching 12 bases. The CDR3 loop spans 14 amino acids. The germline gives CDR1 SGHTA, CDR2 FQGNSA. J was trimmed by 4 bases and V by 5 bases; bases with no gene match: 3. The DNA of the CDR3 is TGTGCCAGCAGCCCGGGACAGGGGGCTTACGAGCAGTACTTC. As protein: CASSPGQGAYEQYF.

The table lists this clone with a count of one. V gene TRBV14 combines with J gene TRBJ2-7, with 10 bases lining up with TRBD2. With 4 bases clipped from V and 0 bases from J, the junction kept 0 bases outside the gene matches. The germline V gene encodes CDR1 SGHDN and CDR2 FVKESK. The CDR3 has 14 residues. CDR3 DNA: TGTGCCAGCAGCCTAGCGGGAGGCTCCTACGAGCAGTACTTC. This encodes CASSLAGGSYEQYF.

Concerning this clone itself: Other nucleotide sequences in the sample specify the same CDR3. The J gene is TRBJ2-3, the V gene TRBV5-1; TRBD2 matches at 12 bases. V dropped 3 bases and J dropped 2; count of bases not matched to a gene: 4. The CDR3 spans 16 residues. Germline V gene lookup returns CDR1 SGHRS and CDR2 YFSETQ. The CDR3 bases are TGCGCCAGCAGCTCAGGACTAGCGGGGTTCACAGATACGCAGTATTTT. It yields the protein CASSSGLAGFTDTQYF.

The chain couples TRBV9 to TRBJ2-1; 9 nucleotides agree with TRBD1. Germline-derived CDR1 and CDR2 are SGDLS and YYNGEE. Losses at the gene ends were 4 bases for V and 3 bases for J; bases not matched to a gene: 8. The CDR3 has 16 amino acids. CDR3 in amino acids: CASSPDRGRIYNEQFF. The CDR3 DNA is TGTGCCAGCAGCCCCGACAGGGGGAGGATCTACAATGAGCAGTTCTTC.

The sample holds one count of this clone. The chain has TRBV7-9 and TRBJ2-7; possible D gene TRBD2, 5 bases. V was pared by 5 bases and J by 4 bases, with 15 bases between. Germline V gene data show CDR1 as SEHNR and CDR2 as FQNEAQ (reference sequence). The length of the CDR3 is 14 residues. DNA of the CDR3: TGTGCCAGCAGCCCTTTTACTAGTGAATACGAGCAGTACTTC. Protein product: CASSPFTSEYEQYF.

This clone was picked up one time. This CDR3 is also generated by other DNA sequences in the sample. The chain is built from TRBV11-2 and TRBJ1-1; D perhaps matches TRBD1 (5 bases). Per germline, CDR1 SGHAT and CDR2 FQNNGV. This CDR3 is 13 amino acids long. The V end lost 3 bases, the J end lost 5 bases, and 10 bases lay between the germline ends. The CDR3 region is CASSFQGRTEAFF. The CDR3 DNA reads TGTGCCAGCAGCTTCCAGGGTAGAACTGAAGCTTTCTTT.

This clone was counted a single time. This chain uses TRBV5-1 with TRBJ1-1; a weak D match, TRBD1 (6 bases). Trimming shortened V by 4 bases and J by 5 bases, and 15 bases separated the two germline ends. In germline, CDR1 is SGHRS, CDR2 YFSETQ. The CDR3 has 14 residues. The CDR3 DNA reads TGCGCCAGCAGCCCCTCGACAGGTTGGACTGAAGCTTTCTTT. This gives the protein CASSPSTGWTEAFF.

Concerning this clone: At the DNA level, this CDR3 is encoded by other sequences in the same sample as well. The chain has TRBV5-1 and TRBJ1-5, with D uncertain. The length of the CDR3 is 13 residues. V gave up 0 bases and J gave up 5 bases, with 6 bases separating them. Germline V CDR1 and CDR2: SGHRS, YFSETQ. DNA for the CDR3: TGCGCCAGCAGCTTGGGAGGCGATCAGCCCCAGCATTTT. It yields the protein CASSLGGDQPQHF.

As DNA, the CDR3 is TGTGCCAGCAGGAACGACAGGGACTATGGCTACACCTTC. Translation: CASRNDRDYGYTF. The V call is TRBV5-5, the J call TRBJ1-2; 7 nucleotides agree with TRBD1. Trimming removed 5 bases from V and 3 bases from J; junction bases left unmatched: 4. Germline V lookup: CDR1 SGHKS, CDR2 YYEKEE (reference sequence). This CDR3 has 13 amino acids. The full variable domain, with the rest looked up from reference TRBV5-5 and TRBJ1-2, is DAGVTQSPTHLIKTRGQQVTLRCSPISGHKSVSWYQQVLGQGPQFIFQYYEKEERGRGNFPDRFSARQFPNYSSELNVNALLLGDSALYLCASRNDRDYGYTFGSGTRLTVV.

The rearrangement links TRBV5-5 to TRBJ2-1; D perhaps matches TRBD2 (6 bases). This CDR3 has 14 residues. The germline gives CDR1 SGHKS, CDR2 YYEKEE (reference sequence). V dropped 0 bases and J dropped 4 bases, with 8 bases sitting between them. CDR3 amino acids: CASSLDLAYNEQFF. CDR3 nucleotide sequence: TGTGCCAGCAGCTTGGATCTAGCGTACAATGAGCAGTTCTTC. The entire variable domain, with the rest obtained from reference TRBV5-5 and TRBJ2-1, is as follows: DAGVTQSPTHLIKTRGQQVTLRCSPISGHKSVSWYQQVLGQGPQFIFQYYEKEERGRGNFPDRFSARQFPNYSSELNVNALLLGDSALYLCASSLDLAYNEQFFGPGTRLTVL.

The genes are TRBV11-2 and TRBJ2-3; 11 nucleotides align to TRBD2. The germline V gene encodes CDR1 SGHAT and CDR2 FQNNGV. The CDR3 is 15 residues long. V shed 1 base, J shed 4 bases, and the junction held 1 base outside the gene matches. CDR3: CASSLGSGRADTQYF. The CDR3 DNA sequence: TGTGCCAGCAGCTTAGGTAGCGGGAGGGCAGATACGCAGTATTTT.

The chain has TRBV4-3 and TRBJ1-4; no clear D. The germline V and J ends were trimmed by 0 bases and 5 bases, with 13 bases remaining between them. The CDR3 length is 16 residues. CDR1 is LGHNA and CDR2 is YSLEER in the germline V gene. CDR3 amino acids: CASSQDSGGLNEKLFF. The CDR3 bases are TGCGCCAGCAGCCAAGATTCGGGCGGCTTAAATGAAAAACTGTTTTTT.

The CDR3 sequence is CASSLAGQGANEKLFF. The DNA of the CDR3 is TGCGCCAGCAGCTTGGCGGGACAGGGGGCAAATGAAAAACTGTTTTTT. The chain joins TRBV5-1 to TRBJ1-4, with 12 bases aligning to TRBD1. The V gene end was trimmed by 0 bases and the J gene end by 5 bases; junction bases not matched to a gene: 2. Germline lookup yields CDR1 SGHRS and CDR2 YFSETQ. There are 16 residues in the CDR3. Together with reference TRBV5-1 and TRBJ1-4, the CDR3 gives the full variable domain: KAGVTQTPRYLIKTRGQQVTLSCSPISGHRSVSWYQQTPGQGLQFLFEYFSETQRNKGNFPGRFSGRQFSNSRSEMNVSTLELGDSALYLCASSLAGQGANEKLFFGSGTQLSVL.

CDR3 in amino acids: CASSPSAERSSYEQYF. The CDR3 DNA is TGTGCCAGCAGTCCTAGTGCAGAGAGGAGCTCCTACGAGCAGTACTTC. The chain employs TRBV6-6 and TRBJ2-7; D not resolved. With 5 bases removed from V and 0 bases from J, the gap between germline ends came to 17 bases. CDR3 length: 16 residues. Looked up from germline, CDR1 is MNHNY and CDR2 is SVGAGI (reference sequence).

The chain links TRBV7-2 to TRBJ2-1, with TRBD2 identical over 9 bases. This CDR3 region has 15 residues. Trimming took 0 bases from V and 8 from J; bases not matched to a gene: 5. Germline V gives CDR1 SGHTA, CDR2 FQGNSA. This CDR3 reads CASSLASGSSYEQFF. CDR3 DNA sequence: TGTGCCAGCAGCTTAGCTAGCGGGAGTAGCTATGAGCAGTTCTTC.

The gene calls are TRBV14 and TRBJ1-6; 8 bases agree with TRBD1. This CDR3 spans 14 amino acids. Germline values: CDR1 SGHDN, CDR2 FVKESK. V trimming: 6 bases; J trimming: 6 bases; junction bases outside the gene matches: 4. This chain's CDR3 is CASRFGQGNSPLHF. CDR3 sequence (DNA): TGTGCCAGCAGGTTCGGACAGGGTAATTCACCCCTCCACTTT.